This paragraph reports one T cell receptor (beta chain). Its target is unknown. This entry is derived from a study of cytomegalovirus exposure and HLA in healthy donors. Overall study results and limits: There was a cluster of highly shared sequence variants that was likely a sequencing artifact. Presence/absence results assume similar sequencing depth per donor, which may not hold. Rare sequences made up most TCRs, while some public TCRs were found in many donors. Segments of the TCR beta V type were, in most cases, productive about 87% or about 30% of the time in an earlier analysis.

V dropped 5 bases and J dropped 4; count of bases not matched to a gene: 7. This CDR3 region has 14 residues. The germline gives CDR1 LNHDA, CDR2 SQIVND (reference sequence). Vbeta (60) and Jbeta (13) primers were used in the PCR. The protocol was immunoSEQ multiplex PCR, while the TCRdb copy is restricted to in-frame clones and leaves out a portion. The data hold roughly 90,000 clones, with about four fifths observed a single time. The specimen was PBMCs. The chain links TRBV19 to TRBJ1-1, with TRBD1 matching over 7 bases. This clonotype originated in a man aged 25-40 years in good health and CMV-seronegative. CDR3 sequence: CASSPRTGSTEAFF. For the CDR3, the DNA is TGTGCCAGTAGTCCCCGGACAGGCAGCACTGAAGCTTTCTTT.